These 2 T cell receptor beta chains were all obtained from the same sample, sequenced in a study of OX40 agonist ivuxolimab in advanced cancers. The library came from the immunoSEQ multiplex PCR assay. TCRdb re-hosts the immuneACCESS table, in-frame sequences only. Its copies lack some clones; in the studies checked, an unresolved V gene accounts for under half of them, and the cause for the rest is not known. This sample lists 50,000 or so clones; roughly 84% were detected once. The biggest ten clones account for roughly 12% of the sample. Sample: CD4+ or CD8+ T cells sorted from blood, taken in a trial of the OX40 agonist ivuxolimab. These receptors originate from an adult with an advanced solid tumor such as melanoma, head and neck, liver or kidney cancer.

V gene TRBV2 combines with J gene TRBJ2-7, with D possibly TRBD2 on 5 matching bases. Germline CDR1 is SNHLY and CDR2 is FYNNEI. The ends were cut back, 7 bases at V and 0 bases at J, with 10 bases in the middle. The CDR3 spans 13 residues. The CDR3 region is CASNDRGSYEQYV. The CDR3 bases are TGTGCCAGCAATGACCGGGGCTCCTACGAGCAGTACGTC.

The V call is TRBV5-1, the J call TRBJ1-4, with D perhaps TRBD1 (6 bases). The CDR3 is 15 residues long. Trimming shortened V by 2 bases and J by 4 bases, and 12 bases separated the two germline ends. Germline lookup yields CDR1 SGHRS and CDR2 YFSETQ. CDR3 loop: CASSLQGGGNEKLFF. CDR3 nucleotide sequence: TGCGCCAGCAGCTTACAGGGCGGTGGTAATGAAAAACTGTTTTTT.